The clone carrying this TCR beta chain has more than one count but fewer than ten. The sample is drawn from a study of T-cell reconstitution after alpha-beta-depleted transplantation in children. Unique molecular identifiers were incorporated into the prepared TCRbeta library. One entry per CDR3 protein, called by TCRdb with MiXCR from the PCR reads. The table shows a few hundred thousand distinct CDR3 sequences, with about an eighth occurring only once. V lost 2 bases, J lost 1 base, and 12 bases lay in between. CDR1 SGHDT and CDR2 YYEEEE come from the germline V gene. The CDR3 is 15 amino acids. The J gene is TRBJ1-1, the V gene TRBV5-6, with D perhaps matching TRBD1 (5 bases). This material consisted of PBMCs, taken from the stem cell graft. The receptor was isolated from a human donor who donated a stem cell graft to a child with Fanconi anemia. CDR3: CASSFTSGSNTEAFF. Here the CDR3 DNA reads TGTGCCAGCAGCTTTACATCAGGGTCGAACACTGAAGCTTTCTTT.